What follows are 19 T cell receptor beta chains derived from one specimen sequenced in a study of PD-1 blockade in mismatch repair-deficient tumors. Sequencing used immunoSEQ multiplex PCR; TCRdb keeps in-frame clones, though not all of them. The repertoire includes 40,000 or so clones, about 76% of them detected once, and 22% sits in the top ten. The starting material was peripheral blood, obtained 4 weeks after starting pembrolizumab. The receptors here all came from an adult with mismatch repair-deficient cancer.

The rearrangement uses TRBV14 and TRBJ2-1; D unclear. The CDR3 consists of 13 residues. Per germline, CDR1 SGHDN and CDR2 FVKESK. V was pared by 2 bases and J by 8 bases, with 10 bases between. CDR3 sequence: CASSQLLQDEQFF. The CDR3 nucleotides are TGTGCCAGCAGCCAACTTCTCCAGGATGAGCAGTTCTTC.

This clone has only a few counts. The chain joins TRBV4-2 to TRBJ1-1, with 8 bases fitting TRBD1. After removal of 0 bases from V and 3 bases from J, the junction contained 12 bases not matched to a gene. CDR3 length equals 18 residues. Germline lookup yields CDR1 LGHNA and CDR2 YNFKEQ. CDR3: CASSQDSPGGGWDTEAFF. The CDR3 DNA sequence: TGTGCCAGCAGCCAAGACTCCCCAGGGGGCGGGTGGGACACTGAAGCTTTCTTT.

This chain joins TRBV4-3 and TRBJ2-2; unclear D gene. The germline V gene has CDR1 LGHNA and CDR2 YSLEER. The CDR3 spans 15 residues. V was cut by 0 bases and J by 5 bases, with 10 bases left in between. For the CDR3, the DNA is TGCGCCAGCAGCCAAGATTACTTGGGAACCGGGGAGCTGTTTTTT. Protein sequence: CASSQDYLGTGELFF.

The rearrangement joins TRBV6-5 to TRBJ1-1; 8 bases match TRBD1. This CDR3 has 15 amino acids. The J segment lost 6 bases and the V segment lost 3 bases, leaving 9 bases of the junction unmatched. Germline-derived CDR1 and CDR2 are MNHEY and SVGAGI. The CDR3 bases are TGTGCCAGCAGTTATAGAGTGGGACAGGCTGCTGAAGCTTTCTTT. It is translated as CASSYRVGQAAEAFF.

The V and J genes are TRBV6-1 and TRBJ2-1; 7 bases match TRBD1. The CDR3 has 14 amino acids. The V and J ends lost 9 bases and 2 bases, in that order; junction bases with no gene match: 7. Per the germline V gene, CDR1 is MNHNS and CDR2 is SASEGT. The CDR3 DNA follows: TGTGCCAGTGTAACTACAGGGGCCTACAATGAGCAGTTCTTC. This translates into CASVTTGAYNEQFF.

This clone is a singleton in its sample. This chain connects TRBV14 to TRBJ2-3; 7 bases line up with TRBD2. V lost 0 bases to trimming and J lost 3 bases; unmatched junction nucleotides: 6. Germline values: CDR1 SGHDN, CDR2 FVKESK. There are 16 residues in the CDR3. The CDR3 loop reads CASSQEAGLLTDTQYF. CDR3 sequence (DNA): TGTGCCAGCAGCCAAGAGGCGGGACTACTTACAGATACGCAGTATTTT.

This CDR3 is CASSETLQGVTQPQHF. In DNA, the CDR3 is TGTGCCAGCAGTGAAACCCTACAGGGAGTGACTCAGCCCCAGCATTTT. The rearrangement joins TRBV6-1 to TRBJ1-5, with D perhaps TRBD1 (6 bases). Germline CDR1 MNHNS, CDR2 SASEGT. The CDR3 consists of 16 residues. V dropped 2 bases and J dropped 6 bases, with 17 bases sitting between them.

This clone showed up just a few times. CDR3 nucleotide sequence: TGCGCCAGCAGCTTGGGAGCAGATATTTTTACCCAAGAGACCCAGTACTTC. Amino acid sequence: CASSLGADIFTQETQYF. The genes are TRBV5-1 and TRBJ2-5; D gene unclear. CDR1 is SGHRS and CDR2 is YFSETQ in the germline V gene. The CDR3 length is 17 residues. Deletions cut 0 bases from V and 1 base from J, with 16 bases between.

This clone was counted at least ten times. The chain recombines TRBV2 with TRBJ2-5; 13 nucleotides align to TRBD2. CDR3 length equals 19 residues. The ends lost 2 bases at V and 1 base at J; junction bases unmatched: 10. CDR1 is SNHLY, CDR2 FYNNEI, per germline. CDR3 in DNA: TGTGCCAGCAGTGAACTGGGGACTAGCGGGATTCTACTCCAAGAGACCCAGTACTTC. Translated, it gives CASSELGTSGILLQETQYF.

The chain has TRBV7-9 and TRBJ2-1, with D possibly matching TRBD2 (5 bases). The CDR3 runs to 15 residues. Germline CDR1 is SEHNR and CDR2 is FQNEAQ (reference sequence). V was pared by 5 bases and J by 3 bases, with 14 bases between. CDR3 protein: CASSVSTTFYNEQFF. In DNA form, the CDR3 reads TGTGCCAGCAGCGTCTCGACTACCTTCTACAATGAGCAGTTCTTC.

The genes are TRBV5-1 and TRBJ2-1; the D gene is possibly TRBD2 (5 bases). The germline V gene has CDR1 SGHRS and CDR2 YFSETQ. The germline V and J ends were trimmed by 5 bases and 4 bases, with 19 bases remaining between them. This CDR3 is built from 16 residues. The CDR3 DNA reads TGCGCCAGCAGATACGAACGAGACGAGGGATACAATGAGCAGTTCTTC. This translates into CASRYERDEGYNEQFF. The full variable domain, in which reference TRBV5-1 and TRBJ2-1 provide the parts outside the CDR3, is KAGVTQTPRYLIKTRGQQVTLSCSPISGHRSVSWYQQTPGQGLQFLFEYFSETQRNKGNFPGRFSGRQFSNSRSEMNVSTLELGDSALYLCASRYERDEGYNEQFFGPGTRLTVL.

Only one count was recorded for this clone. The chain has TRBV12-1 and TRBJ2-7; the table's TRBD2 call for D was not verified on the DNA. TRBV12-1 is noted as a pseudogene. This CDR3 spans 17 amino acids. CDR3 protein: CASSFPPGLAGSYEQYF. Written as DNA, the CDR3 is TGTGCCAGCAGCTTTCCCCCCGGACTAGCGGGTTCCTACGAGCAGTACTTC.

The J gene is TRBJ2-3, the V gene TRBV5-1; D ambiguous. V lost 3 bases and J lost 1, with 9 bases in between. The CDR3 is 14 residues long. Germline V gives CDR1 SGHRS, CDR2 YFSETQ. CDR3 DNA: TGCGCCAGCAGCTGGGTCTCGGGCACAGATACGCAGTATTTT. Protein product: CASSWVSGTDTQYF.

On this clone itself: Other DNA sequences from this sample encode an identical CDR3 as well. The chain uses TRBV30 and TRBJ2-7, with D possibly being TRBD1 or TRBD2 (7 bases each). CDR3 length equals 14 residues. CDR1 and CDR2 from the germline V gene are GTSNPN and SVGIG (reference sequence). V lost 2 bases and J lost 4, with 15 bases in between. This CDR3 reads CAWSFAGGGYEQYF. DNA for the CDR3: TGTGCCTGGAGTTTCGCAGGGGGGGGGTACGAGCAGTACTTC.

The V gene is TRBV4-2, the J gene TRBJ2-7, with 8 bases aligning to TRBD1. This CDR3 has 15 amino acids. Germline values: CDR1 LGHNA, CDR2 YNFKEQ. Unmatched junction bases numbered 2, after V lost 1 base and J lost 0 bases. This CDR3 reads CASSQGTGSSYEQYF. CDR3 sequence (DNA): TGTGCCAGCAGCCAAGGGACAGGGAGCTCCTACGAGCAGTACTTC.

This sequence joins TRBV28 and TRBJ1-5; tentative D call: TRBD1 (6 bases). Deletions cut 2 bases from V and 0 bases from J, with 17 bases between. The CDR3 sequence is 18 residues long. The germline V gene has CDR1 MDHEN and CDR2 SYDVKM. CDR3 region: CASSLIAWGGGSNQPQHF. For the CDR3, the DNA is TGTGCCAGCAGTTTAATCGCCTGGGGAGGGGGTAGCAATCAGCCCCAGCATTTT. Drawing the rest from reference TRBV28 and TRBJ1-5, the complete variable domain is DVKVTQSSRYLVKRTGEKVFLECVQDMDHENMFWYRQDPGLGLRLIYFSYDVKMKEKGDIPEGYSVSREKKERFSLILESASTNQTSMYLCASSLIAWGGGSNQPQHFGDGTRLSIL.

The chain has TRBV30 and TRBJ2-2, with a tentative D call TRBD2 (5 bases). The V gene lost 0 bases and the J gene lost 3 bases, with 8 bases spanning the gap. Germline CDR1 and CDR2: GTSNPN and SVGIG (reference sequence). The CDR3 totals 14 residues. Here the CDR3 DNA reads TGTGCCTGGAGTGTAATGCGGGACACCGGGGAGCTGTTTTTT. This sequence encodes CAWSVMRDTGELFF.

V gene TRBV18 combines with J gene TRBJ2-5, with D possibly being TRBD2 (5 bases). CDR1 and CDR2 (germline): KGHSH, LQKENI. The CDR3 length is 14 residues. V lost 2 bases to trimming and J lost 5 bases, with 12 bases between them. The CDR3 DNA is TGTGCCAGCTCACCAGGGGAGTCTCGGGAGACCCAGTACTTC. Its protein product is CASSPGESRETQYF.

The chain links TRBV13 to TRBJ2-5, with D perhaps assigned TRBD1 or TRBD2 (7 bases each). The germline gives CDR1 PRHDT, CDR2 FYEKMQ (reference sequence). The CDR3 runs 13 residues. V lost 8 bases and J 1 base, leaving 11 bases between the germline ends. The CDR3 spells CASQGGIQETQYF. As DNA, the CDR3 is TGTGCCAGCCAGGGGGGGATCCAAGAGACCCAGTACTTC.